The 30 T cell receptor beta chains given below trace back to one sample, sequenced in a study of neurological immune-mediated disorders. TCRdb called the 5' RACE reads again in MiXCR, with one record for every CDR3 protein. The sample carries under 85,000 distinct CDR3 sequences, 10% recorded once. Sequenced input: PBMCs. Every receptor here comes from a man aged 40-49 years in good health.

V gene TRBV7-9 combines with J gene TRBJ2-1; maybe TRBD2 (5 bases). Germline V CDR1 and CDR2: SEHNR, FQNEAQ (reference sequence). Trimming cost V 5 bases and J 8 bases, with 25 bases left between them. There are 17 residues in the CDR3. CDR3 coding DNA: TGTGCCAGCAGCCCTAGCCGTATTCAAAAGAGCTCCTATGAGCAGTTCTTC. Amino acids: CASSPSRIQKSSYEQFF.

This clonotype was observed at least ten times. This rearrangement joins TRBV20-1 to TRBJ2-7; D not certain. Germline V gene sequence: CDR1 DFQATT, CDR2 SNEGSKA (reference sequence). V shed 2 bases and J shed 3 bases, with 11 bases lying between them. This CDR3 spans 13 amino acids. CDR3: CSARSLNLYEQYF. The CDR3 region has the DNA TGCAGTGCTAGATCCTTGAACCTCTACGAGCAGTACTTC.

V gene TRBV6-1 combines with J gene TRBJ1-5, with D perhaps TRBD1 (5 bases). The germline gives CDR1 MNHNS, CDR2 SASEGT. The V end was cut by 3 bases, the J end by 6 bases, with 12 bases between. This CDR3 spans 14 amino acids. CDR3 bases: TGTGCCAGCAGTGAGGACCTAGGGGTTCAGCCCCAGCATTTT. Its protein is CASSEDLGVQPQHF.

There are many counts of this clonotype. The V gene is TRBV10-2, the J gene TRBJ2-1; D possibly uses TRBD1 or TRBD2 (5 bases each). Germline V CDR1 and CDR2: WSHSY, SAAADI. The CDR3 is made up of 13 amino acids. The V end lost 5 bases, the J end lost 6 bases, and 11 bases lay between the germline ends. CDR3 bases: TGCGCCAGCAGTAAGGGACCAACCAATGAGCAGTTCTTC. Amino acids: CASSKGPTNEQFF.

Many counts were recorded for this clonotype. This chain connects TRBV29-1 to TRBJ1-1; D gene unclear. The CDR3 is 12 residues long. CDR1 and CDR2 from the germline V gene are SQVTM and ANQGSEA. V was clipped by 3 bases and J by 2 bases, with 7 bases between them. The CDR3 sequence: CSVDTGNTEAFF. The CDR3 nucleotides read TGCAGCGTTGATACGGGCAACACTGAAGCTTTCTTT.

This chain links TRBV19 with TRBJ2-2; 8 bases match TRBD1. The CDR3 sequence is 14 residues long. Germline assignment: CDR1 LNHDA and CDR2 SQIVND (reference sequence). After removal of 5 bases from V and 4 bases from J, the junction contained 3 bases not matched to a gene. The CDR3 DNA reads TGTGCCAGTAGTTTTACAGGGGGCACCGGGGAGCTGTTTTTT. It specifies CASSFTGGTGELFF. Drawing the rest from reference TRBV19 and TRBJ2-2, the complete variable domain is DGGITQSPKYLFRKEGQNVTLSCEQNLNHDAMYWYRQDPGQGLRLIYYSQIVNDFQKGDIAEGYSVSREKKESFPLTVTSAQKNPTAFYLCASSFTGGTGELFFGEGSRLTVL.

In this sample, this clonotype turned up many times. V and J are TRBV6-1 and TRBJ2-3; D ambiguous. The V gene's germline CDR1 is MNHNS and CDR2 SASEGT. This CDR3 region has 14 residues. Trimming removed 1 base from V and 8 bases from J, with 13 bases in between. CDR3 DNA sequence: TGTGCCAGCAGTGAAGAGTCGGCCGTAGGTACGCAGTATTTT. Its protein is CASSEESAVGTQYF.

This clonotype was recorded many times. The V gene is TRBV5-1, the J gene TRBJ2-1; 8 bases match TRBD1. Germline CDR1 reads SGHRS; CDR2 reads YFSETQ. The junction had 4 bases not matched to a gene; V was cut back by 3 bases and J by 5 bases. This CDR3 spans 14 amino acids. CDR3 sequence reads: CASSWETGDNEQFF. The CDR3 DNA reads TGCGCCAGCAGCTGGGAGACAGGGGACAATGAGCAGTTCTTC.

This clonotype was observed at least ten times. This chain links TRBV18 with TRBJ2-3, with D perhaps matching TRBD2 (5 bases). Germline CDR1 is KGHSH and CDR2 is LQKENI. V was trimmed by 3 bases and J by 3 bases, leaving 10 bases between them. CDR3 size: 14 residues. The CDR3 sequence: CASSPREKTDTQYF. The DNA of the CDR3 is TGTGCCAGCTCACCGAGGGAAAAAACAGATACGCAGTATTTT.

This clonotype was counted at least ten times. This rearrangement joins TRBV5-8 to TRBJ2-6, with D perhaps TRBD1 or TRBD2 (6 bases each). The CDR3 sequence is 16 residues long. The V gene's germline CDR1 is SGHTS and CDR2 YDEGEE. Trimming took 0 bases from V and 2 from J, leaving 9 bases between them. CDR3 sequence reads: CASSLEGGAGANVLTF. The CDR3 DNA reads as TGTGCCAGCAGCTTGGAGGGGGGCGCTGGGGCCAACGTCCTGACTTTC. The variable domain in full, with the rest retrieved from reference TRBV5-8 and TRBJ2-6, is EAGVTQSPTHLIKTRGQQATLRCSPISGHTSVYWYQQALGLGLQFLLWYDEGEERNRGNFPPRFSGRQFPNYSSELNVNALELEDSALYLCASSLEGGAGANVLTFGAGSRLTVL.

This sequence joins TRBV19 and TRBJ1-1; possible D gene TRBD1, 6 bases. Trimming stripped 5 bases from V and 7 bases from J, with 14 bases between. Germline lookup yields CDR1 LNHDA and CDR2 SQIVND (reference sequence). The CDR3 extends over 13 amino acids. CDR3 sequence reads: CASSFGQHGEAFF. The CDR3 DNA reads TGTGCCAGTAGTTTCGGACAGCACGGTGAAGCTTTCTTT. The entire variable domain, with the rest obtained from reference TRBV19 and TRBJ1-1, is as follows: DGGITQSPKYLFRKEGQNVTLSCEQNLNHDAMYWYRQDPGQGLRLIYYSQIVNDFQKGDIAEGYSVSREKKESFPLTVTSAQKNPTAFYLCASSFGQHGEAFFGQGTRLTVV.

The table lists this clonotype with many counts. The chain recombines TRBV5-6 with TRBJ2-2, with TRBD2 identical over 9 bases. CDR3 length: 13 residues. J was trimmed by 6 bases and V by 6 bases; bases with no gene match: 3. Germline CDR1 SGHDT, CDR2 YYEEEE. The CDR3 reads CASTAGGPGELFF. The CDR3 coding sequence is TGTGCCAGCACGGCGGGAGGGCCCGGGGAGCTGTTTTTT.

At least ten counts were recorded for this clonotype. The chain couples TRBV5-5 to TRBJ2-4, with D possibly TRBD2 on 6 matching bases. Germline V lookup: CDR1 SGHKS, CDR2 YYEKEE (reference sequence). This CDR3 spans 12 amino acids. Trimming cost V 2 bases and J 9 bases, with 9 bases left between them. The CDR3 sequence is CASSLLGGIQYF. The DNA for the CDR3 is TGTGCCAGCAGCTTATTGGGGGGCATTCAGTACTTC.

This clonotype has ten or more counts. The V gene is TRBV7-7, the J gene TRBJ2-1, with 9 bases that match TRBD1. The trim removed 4 bases at V and 6 bases at J, leaving 10 bases unmatched. The V gene's germline CDR1 is SSHAT and CDR2 FNYEAQ (reference sequence). This CDR3 contains 16 residues. CDR3 sequence reads: CASSSTGTGTGNEQFF. The CDR3 nucleotides read TGTGCCAGCAGCTCGACCGGGACAGGGACTGGCAATGAGCAGTTCTTC.

Many counts were recorded for this clonotype. The rearrangement joins TRBV5-5 to TRBJ2-4; TRBD2 matches 7 bases. V dropped 5 bases and J dropped 0; count of bases not matched to a gene: 11. CDR3 length: 17 residues. CDR1 and CDR2 from the germline V gene are SGHKS and YYEKEE (reference sequence). The DNA for the CDR3 is TGTGCCAGCAGGCAGGCTAGCGGCCTTATAGCCAAAAACATTCAGTACTTC. Protein product: CASRQASGLIAKNIQYF.

Comments on this clonotype: With a much larger clone just one base away, this may be a read error. The chain couples TRBV27 to TRBJ2-3; D is possibly TRBD2 (6 bases). Germline V lookup: CDR1 MNHEY, CDR2 SMNVEV (reference sequence). The CDR3 contains 19 residues. The CDR3 spells CARSFEGAQRGTSTDTQYF. CDR3 sequence (DNA): TGTGCCAGAAGTTTTGAGGGAGCCCAAAGAGGGACTAGCACAGATACGCAGTATTTT.

Many counts were recorded for this clonotype. The chain employs TRBV29-1 and TRBJ2-3, with a tentative D call TRBD1 (5 bases). Germline loops: CDR1 SQVTM, CDR2 ANQGSEA. The CDR3 contains 15 residues. V gave up 7 bases and J gave up 2 bases, with 19 bases separating them. CDR3 loop: CSARRGSSLTDTQYF. CDR3 in DNA: TGCAGCGCCCGAAGGGGAAGTTCGCTCACAGATACGCAGTATTTT.

This clonotype was detected a few times. The chain is built from TRBV14 and TRBJ2-1; 14 bases are shared with TRBD2. The V and J ends lost 1 base and 0 bases, in that order; junction bases with no gene match: 2. The CDR3 runs to 18 residues. CDR1 and CDR2 from the germline V gene are SGHDN and FVKESK. CDR3 sequence: CASSQGTSGRSSYNEQFF. The CDR3 nucleotides read TGTGCCAGCAGCCAAGGGACTAGCGGGAGGAGCTCCTACAATGAGCAGTTCTTC.

This clonotype has ten or more counts. The chain combines TRBV20-1 with TRBJ2-1, with 10 bases aligning to TRBD2. Looked up from germline, CDR1 is DFQATT and CDR2 is SNEGSKA (reference sequence). The CDR3 sequence is 16 residues long. Unmatched junction bases numbered 2, after V lost 0 bases and J lost 0 bases. The CDR3 loop reads CSARELAGHSYNEQFF. In nucleotides, the CDR3 is TGCAGTGCTAGAGAACTAGCGGGGCACTCCTACAATGAGCAGTTCTTC.

This clonotype was observed many times. V gene TRBV18 combines with J gene TRBJ2-2; D unclear. This CDR3 region has 16 residues. Germline V CDR1 and CDR2: KGHSH, LQKENI. V lost 5 bases and J 2 bases, leaving 15 bases between the germline ends. The CDR3 reads CASSTNSPDNTGELFF. CDR3 DNA sequence: TGTGCCAGCTCAACAAACTCTCCCGACAACACCGGGGAGCTGTTTTTT.

The table lists this clonotype with many counts. This chain joins TRBV14 and TRBJ2-1, with D perhaps matching TRBD1 (6 bases). Trimming cost V 0 bases and J 7 bases, with 13 bases left between them. The CDR3 has 15 amino acids. Germline V lookup: CDR1 SGHDN, CDR2 FVKESK. CDR3 region: CASSQDLQGTNEQFF. Written as DNA, the CDR3 is TGTGCCAGCAGCCAAGACCTACAGGGAACAAATGAGCAGTTCTTC.

This clonotype was recorded once. V is TRBV10-1 and J is TRBJ1-2; the D is unclear. V was trimmed by 6 bases and J by 4 bases, leaving 12 bases between them. Looked up from germline, CDR1 is WNHNN and CDR2 is SYGVQD (reference sequence). The CDR3 extends over 13 amino acids. The CDR3 sequence is CASSPVQPYGYTF. In DNA form, the CDR3 reads TGCGCCAGCAGCCCGGTACAACCCTATGGCTACACCTTC.

This clonotype has ten or more counts. The rearrangement joins TRBV7-2 to TRBJ2-7; no reliable D call. Germline V gene lookup returns CDR1 SGHTA and CDR2 FQGNSA. The V and J ends lost 1 base and 0 bases respectively, with 10 bases between them. The CDR3 spans 15 residues. CDR3 sequence reads: CASSLERSSSYEQYF. CDR3 sequence (DNA): TGTGCCAGCAGCTTAGAGAGATCTAGCTCCTACGAGCAGTACTTC.

This clonotype was picked up many times. The rearrangement links TRBV29-1 to TRBJ2-1, with 11 nucleotides matching TRBD2. The CDR3 totals 14 residues. Germline-derived CDR1 and CDR2 are SQVTM and ANQGSEA. Losses at the gene ends were 6 bases for V and 5 bases for J; bases not matched to a gene: 6. DNA of the CDR3: TGCAGCGTGACCGGGACTAGCGGCCACAATGAGCAGTTCTTC. Protein product: CSVTGTSGHNEQFF.

About this clonotype: With a much larger clone just one base away, this may be a read error. The chain employs TRBV3-1 and TRBJ2-7; the D gene is possibly TRBD1 (6 bases). CDR3 length: 13 residues. Germline values: CDR1 LGHDT, CDR2 YNNKEL (reference sequence). Trimming pared 7 bases from V and 7 bases from J, leaving 17 bases between. Here the CDR3 reads CASTPRQVGEQYF. The DNA of the CDR3 is TGTGCCAGCACCCCACGACAGGTCGGAGAGCAGTACTTC.

At least ten counts were recorded for this clonotype. This rearrangement joins TRBV5-1 to TRBJ2-5; 10 positions match TRBD2. This CDR3 comprises 15 residues. Unmatched junction bases numbered 7, after V lost 3 bases and J lost 5 bases. Per the germline V gene, CDR1 is SGHRS and CDR2 is YFSETQ. This CDR3 is CASSSPSGGLETQYF. CDR3 sequence (DNA): TGCGCCAGCAGCTCCCCTAGCGGGGGTTTGGAGACCCAGTACTTC. The complete variable domain, with remaining parts taken from reference TRBV5-1 and TRBJ2-5, reads KAGVTQTPRYLIKTRGQQVTLSCSPISGHRSVSWYQQTPGQGLQFLFEYFSETQRNKGNFPGRFSGRQFSNSRSEMNVSTLELGDSALYLCASSSPSGGLETQYFGPGTRLLVL.

This clonotype was seen many times. The rearrangement links TRBV7-3 to TRBJ2-7, with D perhaps TRBD1 or TRBD2 (5 bases each). With 2 bases removed from V and 6 bases from J, the gap between germline ends came to 14 bases. CDR3 size: 14 residues. Germline lookup yields CDR1 SGHTA and CDR2 FQGTGA. CDR3 in DNA: TGTGCCAGCAGCTTATGGACCTCTGGGGGCGAGCAGTACTTC. Translating gives CASSLWTSGGEQYF.

This clonotype has ten or more counts. The rearrangement uses TRBV12-3 or TRBV12-4 and TRBJ2-3, with 10 nucleotides matching TRBD2. With 6 bases clipped from V and 5 bases from J, the junction kept 11 bases outside the gene matches. This CDR3 spans 16 amino acids. The CDR3, as DNA: TGTGCCAGCAGGAACCGACTAGCGGGTACAGGAGATACGCAGTATTTT. Its translation is CASRNRLAGTGDTQYF.

This clonotype was recorded many times. The chain combines TRBV10-2 with TRBJ2-1; D unresolved. Germline CDR1 is WSHSY and CDR2 is SAAADI. V was pared by 7 bases and J by 1 base, with 14 bases between. The CDR3 runs to 15 residues. CDR3 bases: TGCGCCAGCACTTTTTCCGGCGCGTCCTACAATGAGCAGTTCTTC. It specifies CASTFSGASYNEQFF.

In its sample, this clonotype was seen many times. The J gene is TRBJ2-3, the V gene TRBV18, with TRBD2 matching 7 bases. The CDR3 consists of 18 residues. Per the germline V gene, CDR1 is KGHSH and CDR2 is LQKENI. The ends lost 4 bases at V and 2 bases at J; junction bases unmatched: 15. In nucleotides, the CDR3 is TGTGCCAGCTCACTTACAGGACGCCTAGCGGATTTCACAGATACGCAGTATTTT. It codes for CASSLTGRLADFTDTQYF.